This TCR beta chain was identified during a study of vaccination effects on CD4 cells after COVID-19. Study summary: Post-vaccine draws lagged the second dose by a median of 72 days.

TCRdb's copy holds only in-frame clones and misses some; the assay was immunoSEQ multiplex PCR. The table records roughly 27,000 clones, about 79% of them present only once. Antigen-specific CD4+ T cells were expanded with viral peptide pools in the ViraFEST assay before sequencing. Following a 10-day culture, CD4+ T cells were purified. Everyone in the study got two shots of either the BNT162b2 or mRNA-1273 vaccine. Nobody among the vaccine recipients had prior SARS-CoV-2 infection (nucleocapsid antibodies were negative). Researchers reported culturing approximately 2.2 million PBMC in each well, adding 10 IU/ml IL-2 and 10 ug/ml peptides. Researchers swapped half the medium for IL-2 medium on both days 3 and 7. A note on this clone: Its specificity is not known.

This specimen consisted of CD4+ T cells from PBMCs cultured with SARS-CoV-2 spike peptides, obtained after COVID-19 vaccination. The sequence came from a human donor who received a COVID-19 vaccine. Some clones in this sample may be carry-over from other donors' samples.

CDR3: CASSRTGNTEAFF. For the CDR3, the DNA is TGTGCCAGCTCACGGACAGGGAACACTGAAGCTTTCTTT. The chain employs TRBV18 and TRBJ1-1; 7 bases are a match to TRBD1. The CDR3 extends over 13 amino acids. From germline, CDR1 is KGHSH and CDR2 LQKENI. The trim removed 4 bases at V and 1 base at J, leaving 0 bases unmatched.